The next 30 T cell receptor beta chains were all read from a single sample in a study of blood T cell repertoires in COVID-19. TCRdb keeps only in-frame clones here, not all; method: immunoSEQ multiplex PCR. The sample has 150,000 or so clones; about 85% are singletons. Sequenced input: peripheral blood. The receptors were sampled from a human donor in a cohort sampled during active COVID-19.

A few counts support this clone. This sequence joins TRBV28 and TRBJ1-2; D is possibly TRBD1 (5 bases). Germline assignment: CDR1 MDHEN and CDR2 SYDVKM. Trimming pared 6 bases from V and 4 bases from J, leaving 15 bases between. CDR3 length: 14 amino acids. DNA of the CDR3: TGTGCCAGCAGCCTAGGCCCGGGGGTCTATGGCTACACCTTC. Translating gives CASSLGPGVYGYTF.

This sequence joins TRBV7-2 and TRBJ1-1; possible D gene TRBD1, 6 bases. Trimming stripped 6 bases from V and 4 bases from J, with 18 bases between. The CDR3 contains 15 residues. Germline loops: CDR1 SGHTA, CDR2 FQGNSA. The CDR3 region has the DNA TGTGCCAGCAGAAGAAGAGGGGGGGCCGGCACTGAAGCTTTCTTT. It specifies CASRRRGGAGTEAFF.

The rearrangement joins TRBV9 to TRBJ2-5; D is possibly TRBD1 (5 bases). The CDR3 extends over 17 amino acids. Germline V gene sequence: CDR1 SGDLS, CDR2 YYNGEE. V dropped 0 bases and J dropped 5 bases, with 20 bases sitting between them. CDR3 nucleotide sequence: TGTGCCAGCAGCGTAGTTTCCGACAGTGGTCTTCGGGAGACCCAGTACTTC. Residues: CASSVVSDSGLRETQYF.

This rearrangement joins TRBV4-1 to TRBJ2-1, with D possibly being TRBD1 (5 bases). The CDR3 spans 13 residues. Per the germline V gene, CDR1 is MGHRA and CDR2 is YSYEKL. Trimming left V 8 bases short and J 9 bases short, with 17 bases between. The CDR3 is CASRRSGIGEQFF. The DNA of the CDR3 is TGCGCCAGCCGGCGTTCAGGGATCGGTGAGCAGTTCTTC.

The rearrangement links TRBV2 to TRBJ1-1, with D possibly matching TRBD1 (6 bases). V lost 8 bases, J lost 0 bases, and 13 bases lay in between. The germline gives CDR1 SNHLY, CDR2 FYNNEI. This CDR3 region has 14 residues. The CDR3 reads CASYYDRLNTEAFF. Here the CDR3 DNA reads TGTGCCAGCTATTACGACAGGCTGAACACTGAAGCTTTCTTT.

The CDR3 sequence is CASSIHLLAGGPTDTQYF. In nucleotides, the CDR3 is TGTGCCAGTAGTATCCACTTACTAGCGGGAGGGCCGACGGATACGCAGTATTTT. The chain combines TRBV19 with TRBJ2-3; the match to TRBD2 covers 13 bases. Germline V CDR1 and CDR2: LNHDA, SQIVND (reference sequence). V was clipped by 3 bases and J by 6 bases; unmatched bases: 12. This CDR3 contains 18 residues.

The V gene is TRBV19, the J gene TRBJ2-7, with 9 bases lining up with TRBD1. In germline, CDR1 is LNHDA, CDR2 SQIVND (reference sequence). V lost 8 bases to trimming and J lost 1 base; unmatched junction nucleotides: 9. The CDR3 extends over 15 amino acids. For the CDR3, the DNA is TGTGCCAGTTCGGGACAGGGATCAACTTCCTACGAGCAGTACTTC. Amino acid sequence: CASSGQGSTSYEQYF. Drawing the rest from reference TRBV19 and TRBJ2-7, the complete variable domain is DGGITQSPKYLFRKEGQNVTLSCEQNLNHDAMYWYRQDPGQGLRLIYYSQIVNDFQKGDIAEGYSVSREKKESFPLTVTSAQKNPTAFYLCASSGQGSTSYEQYFGPGTRLTVT.

This sequence joins TRBV7-3 and TRBJ2-6, with D possibly matching TRBD2 (5 bases). Germline V gives CDR1 SGHTA, CDR2 FQGTGA. V lost 5 bases, J lost 2 bases, and 13 bases lay in between. The CDR3 is made up of 16 amino acids. CDR3 in amino acids: CASSPRGVTGANVLTF. CDR3 coding DNA: TGTGCCAGCAGCCCACGGGGAGTTACTGGGGCCAACGTCCTGACTTTC.

This clone was found once. The V call is TRBV7-2, the J call TRBJ2-5, with TRBD2 matching 7 bases. V lost 5 bases, J lost 4 bases, and 7 bases stayed unmatched. In germline, CDR1 is SGHTA, CDR2 FQGNSA. The CDR3 extends over 14 amino acids. CDR3 sequence: CASSKDKRGETQYF. In DNA, the CDR3 is TGTGCCAGCAGCAAGGACAAGCGGGGAGAGACCCAGTACTTC.

The rearrangement uses TRBV5-8 and TRBJ1-4, with 7 bases that match TRBD1. The germline gives CDR1 SGHTS, CDR2 YDEGEE. V lost 4 bases and J lost 8; bases outside the gene matches: 5. This CDR3 has 13 residues. CDR3 in amino acids: CASSPTGREKLFF. As DNA, the CDR3 is TGTGCCAGCAGCCCGACAGGGAGGGAAAAACTGTTTTTT.

The chain links TRBV25-1 to TRBJ2-5, with TRBD1 as a possible D gene (6 bases). Trimming removed 3 bases from V and 5 bases from J, with 13 bases in between. This CDR3 comprises 14 residues. In germline, CDR1 is MGHDK, CDR2 SYGVNS. In nucleotides, the CDR3 is TGTGCCAGCAGTGACCCAGGGGTGGGGGAGACCCAGTACTTC. This sequence encodes CASSDPGVGETQYF.

The chain is built from TRBV3-1 (or the pseudogene TRBV3-2) and TRBJ2-1; D gene ambiguous. V shed 2 bases and J shed 5 bases, with 7 bases lying between them. From germline, CDR1 is LGHDT and CDR2 YNNKEL (reference sequence). The CDR3 extends over 13 amino acids. This chain's CDR3 is CASSQSPNNEQFF. CDR3 DNA sequence: TGTGCCAGCAGCCAATCCCCCAACAATGAGCAGTTCTTC.

The V and J genes are TRBV7-9 and TRBJ1-1; no clear D gene. CDR3 length: 16 amino acids. CDR1 is SEHNR, CDR2 FQNEAQ, per germline (reference sequence). The germline V and J ends were trimmed by 3 bases and 0 bases, with 14 bases remaining between them. CDR3 sequence (DNA): TGTGCCAGCAGCTTTAGAGGGCCCCCCATGAACACTGAAGCTTTCTTT. Protein: CASSFRGPPMNTEAFF.

This clone showed up just once. The rearrangement joins TRBV9 to TRBJ2-7; no definite D call. Germline V gives CDR1 SGDLS, CDR2 YYNGEE. The CDR3 is 12 residues long. V lost 4 bases to trimming and J lost 6 bases, with 11 bases between them. The CDR3 sequence: CASSMGASEQYF. CDR3 coding DNA: TGTGCCAGCAGCATGGGCGCCTCCGAGCAGTACTTC.

The chain is built from TRBV15 and TRBJ2-7; no firm D call. In germline, CDR1 is LNHNV, CDR2 YYDKDF (reference sequence). V gave up 4 bases and J gave up 1 base, with 8 bases separating them. The CDR3 is 13 amino acids. The CDR3 region is CATSTGSSYEQYF. DNA of the CDR3: TGTGCCACCAGCACGGGTAGTTCCTACGAGCAGTACTTC.

V and J are TRBV3-1 (or the pseudogene TRBV3-2) and TRBJ2-7, with D perhaps matching TRBD1 (5 bases). This CDR3 spans 13 amino acids. V dropped 5 bases and J dropped 5 bases, with 13 bases sitting between them. The germline V gene encodes CDR1 LGHDT and CDR2 YNNKEL (reference sequence). The CDR3 protein is CASSDNWGDEQYF. CDR3 DNA: TGTGCCAGCAGCGATAACTGGGGCGACGAGCAGTACTTC.

This clone was seen a single time. The chain has TRBV2 and TRBJ2-3; perhaps TRBD2 as D (6 bases). V gave up 7 bases and J gave up 2 bases, with 13 bases separating them. The CDR3 totals 14 residues. Germline V CDR1 and CDR2: SNHLY, FYNNEI. As DNA, the CDR3 is TGTGCCAGCAAAGCGGGCTTTAACACAGATACGCAGTATTTT. Protein product: CASKAGFNTDTQYF.

The chain is built from TRBV19 and TRBJ1-5; perhaps TRBD1 as D (6 bases). From germline, CDR1 is LNHDA and CDR2 SQIVND (reference sequence). This CDR3 has 15 residues. Trimming stripped 6 bases from V and 1 base from J, with 13 bases between. DNA of the CDR3: TGTGCCAGTAGCTTGACAGGAGAAAGCAATCAGCCCCAGCATTTT. It encodes CASSLTGESNQPQHF.

The chain combines TRBV19 with TRBJ1-5, with D possibly matching TRBD1 (6 bases). The V end was cut by 9 bases, the J end by 5 bases, with 14 bases between. Germline assignment: CDR1 LNHDA and CDR2 SQIVND (reference sequence). The length of the CDR3 is 13 residues. CDR3 residues: CASNRERDQPQHF. In DNA form, the CDR3 reads TGTGCCAGCAACAGGGAGAGGGATCAGCCCCAGCATTTT.

The chain is built from TRBV5-1 and TRBJ1-5; 12 nucleotides agree with TRBD1. The CDR3 is 18 amino acids. CDR1 SGHRS and CDR2 YFSETQ come from the germline V gene. V gave up 4 bases and J gave up 0 bases; unmatched junction bases: 8. CDR3 residues: CASSPGTGGAFSNQPQHF. In DNA, the CDR3 is TGCGCCAGCAGCCCCGGGACAGGGGGCGCGTTTAGCAATCAGCCCCAGCATTTT.

The chain is built from TRBV7-9 and TRBJ2-1, with no clear D. Looked up from germline, CDR1 is SEHNR and CDR2 is FQNEAQ (reference sequence). The CDR3 has 14 residues. V lost 0 bases to trimming and J lost 2 bases, with 5 bases between them. The DNA of the CDR3 is TGTGCCAGCAGCTTAGCGAGCGCCTACAATGAGCAGTTCTTC. It translates to CASSLASAYNEQFF.

This chain uses TRBV7-2 with TRBJ1-6, with 7 bases identical to TRBD1. V lost 1 base, J lost 7 bases, and 4 bases stayed unmatched. The CDR3 totals 15 residues. CDR1 and CDR2 (germline): SGHTA, FQGNSA. The CDR3, as DNA: TGTGCCAGCAGCTTAGGAGGGGGCCTAAATTCACCCCTCCACTTT. Amino acids: CASSLGGGLNSPLHF.

The chain joins TRBV9 to TRBJ1-4, with a tentative D call TRBD1 (6 bases). This CDR3 contains 16 residues. Trimming shortened V by 4 bases and J by 4 bases, and 17 bases separated the two germline ends. CDR1 is SGDLS and CDR2 is YYNGEE in the germline V gene. The CDR3 loop is CASSPGAQGSNEKLFF. Here the CDR3 DNA reads TGTGCCAGCAGCCCAGGGGCCCAGGGGAGTAATGAAAAACTGTTTTTT.

This clone was recorded at least ten times. The V call is TRBV28, the J call TRBJ2-7, with D perhaps TRBD1 (5 bases). Looked up from germline, CDR1 is MDHEN and CDR2 is SYDVKM. The CDR3 consists of 15 residues. Trimming removed 1 base at V and 3 bases at J, with 13 bases between. CDR3 DNA sequence: TGTGCCAGCAGTTTATTATCAGGGAACCACTACGAGCAGTACTTC. Translating it yields CASSLLSGNHYEQYF.

CDR3 in amino acids: CASSKGDRGITGELFF. The DNA of the CDR3 is TGTGCCAGCAGTAAAGGTGACAGGGGTATCACCGGGGAGCTGTTTTTT. V is TRBV28 and J is TRBJ2-2; TRBD1 matches at 8 bases. V lost 5 bases and J lost 4; bases outside the gene matches: 9. In germline, CDR1 is MDHEN, CDR2 SYDVKM. The CDR3 loop spans 16 amino acids.

The chain couples TRBV18 to TRBJ2-7; weak D call: TRBD1 (5 bases). The V end was cut by 4 bases, the J end by 3 bases, with 16 bases between. This CDR3 has 15 amino acids. Germline V lookup: CDR1 KGHSH, CDR2 LQKENI. DNA for the CDR3: TGTGCCAGCTCACACCAGGGCGAAGGAAACTACGAGCAGTACTTC. Protein: CASSHQGEGNYEQYF.

This clone came up a few times. This chain links TRBV4-2 with TRBJ2-1, with 10 positions matching TRBD2. Germline CDR1 LGHNA, CDR2 YNFKEQ. This CDR3 region has 19 residues. V dropped 2 bases and J dropped 0; count of bases not matched to a gene: 10. CDR3 amino acids: CASSQTSLAGDGSYNEQFF. Written as DNA, the CDR3 is TGTGCCAGCAGCCAAACGTCGCTAGCGGGAGATGGCTCCTACAATGAGCAGTTCTTC.

This clone came up once. V gene TRBV21-1 combines with J gene TRBJ2-1; the listed D gene, TRBD1, was not tested against the DNA. TRBV21-1 is a known pseudogene. The CDR3 has 14 residues. The CDR3 DNA is TGTGCCAGCATCTACAACAGGCACAGGAATGAGCAGTTCTTC. It yields the protein CASIYNRHRNEQFF.

This sequence joins TRBV28 and TRBJ2-2; TRBD2 agrees at 9 bases. V shed 5 bases, J shed 7 bases, and the junction held 14 bases outside the gene matches. In germline, CDR1 is MDHEN, CDR2 SYDVKM. The CDR3 consists of 17 residues. The CDR3 sequence: CASSNGGVGLAYGELFF. CDR3 DNA sequence: TGTGCCAGCAGTAATGGCGGGGTCGGACTAGCGTACGGGGAGCTGTTTTTT.

This clone is a singleton in its sample. The CDR3 sequence is CASRRRDINTGELFF. The CDR3 DNA sequence: TGTGCCAGCAGGCGCCGGGACATAAACACCGGGGAGCTGTTTTTT. The chain employs TRBV28 and TRBJ2-2; D possibly corresponds to TRBD1 (6 bases). Deletions cut 6 bases from V and 2 bases from J, with 13 bases between. The CDR3 is made up of 15 amino acids. Germline CDR1 and CDR2: MDHEN and SYDVKM.